A selection of T cell receptor beta chains follows, all from one sample in a study of regulatory T cells in long-lasting Graves disease. MiXCR, applied by TCRdb to the multiplex PCR reads, yields one record per CDR3 protein. The sample records about 310,000 distinct CDR3 sequences, about a sixth being singletons. The sequencing here drew on peripheral blood mononuclear cells (PBMCs), taken at new diagnosis, from a patient treated with antithyroid drugs. Every receptor here comes from a female donor with Graves disease. Each CDR3 is given with its conserved first and last residue. Each record gives: J gene, clone size, D gene, V gene, CDR3 DNA, CDR3 protein. The D gene is left open where the match is weak. Clone size appears in some rows only: once, few, many, or a class for an expanded clone.

J: TRBJ1-6
size: NA
D: TRBD1
V: TRBV5-5
DNA: TGTGCCAGCAGCTACACAGGGGGAACTTCACCCCTCCACTTT
CDR3: CASSYTGGTSPLHF

J: TRBJ1-5
size: few
D: NA
V: TRBV28
DNA: TGTGCCACCACCCCGATCCCCAACAATCAGCCCCAGCATTTT
CDR3: CATTPIPNNQPQHF

J: TRBJ1-1
size: many
D: NA
V: TRBV9
DNA: TGTGCCAGCAGCGTAGGTCGGACTGCGATGAACACTGAAGCTTTCTTT
CDR3: CASSVGRTAMNTEAFF

J: TRBJ1-3
size: NA
D: NA
V: TRBV5-6
DNA: TGTGCCAGCAGCTTCTCCCTGGGGCCTAATGGAAACACCATATATTTT
CDR3: CASSFSLGPNGNTIYF

J: TRBJ1-1
size: NA
D: TRBD1
V: TRBV3-1
DNA: TGTGCCAGCAGCACAGGGGATAAAGCTTTCTTT
CDR3: CASSTGDKAFF

J: TRBJ1-4
size: few
D: NA
V: TRBV5-1
DNA: TGCGCCAGCAGCCCGGGAGACAGAGCTAATGAAAAACTGTTTTTT
CDR3: CASSPGDRANEKLFF

J: TRBJ2-5
size: NA
D: NA
V: TRBV29-1
DNA: TGCAGCGTTGAAGATCCCAGCAGCCGGCCCGCCACCGAGACCCAGTACTTC
CDR3: CSVEDPSSRPATETQYF

J: TRBJ2-1
size: many
D: TRBD2
V: TRBV20-1
DNA: TGCAGTGGGGGTAGCGGGAGAGATAATGAGCAGTTCTTC
CDR3: CSGGSGRDNEQFF

J: TRBJ2-5
size: once
D: NA
V: TRBV20-1
DNA: TGCAGCGGTGGGAACTACCAAGAGACCCAGTACTTC
CDR3: CSGGNYQETQYF

J: TRBJ2-1
size: many
D: TRBD2
V: TRBV11-3
DNA: TGTGCCAGCAGCTTAGGACTAGCGGCTAATGAGCAGTTCTTC
CDR3: CASSLGLAANEQFF

J: TRBJ1-2
size: NA
D: NA
V: TRBV5-1
DNA: TGCGCCAGCAGTTTGGGACTGAGCTATGGCTACACCTTC
CDR3: CASSLGLSYGYTF

J: TRBJ1-2
size: many
D: NA
V: TRBV2
DNA: TGTGCCACCTTATCACAGGGCGAGGGGGGCTACACCTTC
CDR3: CATLSQGEGGYTF

J: TRBJ1-1
size: few
D: NA
V: TRBV5-6
DNA: TGTGCCAGCAGCTTCTGGCCGACCTTTCTCATGAACACTGAAGCTTTCTTT
CDR3: CASSFWPTFLMNTEAFF

J: TRBJ1-6
size: few
D: NA
V: TRBV6-1
DNA: TGTGCCAGCAGTCTCAGTAATTCACCCCTCCACTTT
CDR3: CASSLSNSPLHF

J: TRBJ1-2
size: many
D: NA
V: TRBV6-5
DNA: TGTGCCAGCAGTTACTCCAGCGGACTTAACTATGGCTACACCTTC
CDR3: CASSYSSGLNYGYTF

J: TRBJ1-3
size: many
D: NA
V: TRBV20-1
DNA: TGCAGTGCTAGAGATGGTACAGTCTCTGGAAACACCATATATTTT
CDR3: CSARDGTVSGNTIYF

J: TRBJ1-5
size: many
D: NA
V: TRBV7-8
DNA: TGTGCCAGCAGCTTATATGCTGATTGGGCAGCCGATAGCAATCAGCCCCAGCATTTT
CDR3: CASSLYADWAADSNQPQHF

J: TRBJ2-5
size: many
D: TRBD1
V: TRBV28
DNA: TGTGCCAGCAATGCGGGACAGGGGTATACCCAGTACTTC
CDR3: CASNAGQGYTQYF

J: TRBJ2-7
size: many
D: NA
V: TRBV7-9
DNA: TGTGCCAGCAGCTTAGAGGCCTACGAGCAGTACTTC
CDR3: CASSLEAYEQYF

J: TRBJ2-5
size: once
D: TRBD1
V: TRBV12-3/TRBV12-4
DNA: TGTGCCAGCAGTTTCCCGACAGGGGGCGGAGAGACCCAGTACTTC
CDR3: CASSFPTGGGETQYF

J: TRBJ2-3
size: many
D: NA
V: TRBV5-1
DNA: TGCGCCAGCAGCTTGATGGACAGCAGCACAGATACGCAGTATTTT
CDR3: CASSLMDSSTDTQYF

J: TRBJ1-2
size: many
D: NA
V: TRBV30
DNA: TGTGCCTGGAGAGGAGATGGGACCGGTGGCTACACCTTC
CDR3: CAWRGDGTGGYTF

J: TRBJ2-7
size: many
D: TRBD1
V: TRBV27
DNA: TGTGCCAGCAGTTCCACGACAGGGTCATCCGAGCAGTACTTC
CDR3: CASSSTTGSSEQYF

J: TRBJ2-7
size: few
D: NA
V: TRBV7-8
DNA: TGTGCCAGCAGCTTAGTTCAAGGGGAGGAGGATTACGAGCAGTACTTC
CDR3: CASSLVQGEEDYEQYF

J: TRBJ2-7
size: many
D: TRBD2
V: TRBV5-1
DNA: TGCGCCAGCAGCCCGGGGGGATCTACCTACGAGCAGTACTTC
CDR3: CASSPGGSTYEQYF

J: TRBJ2-1
size: many
D: NA
V: TRBV6-1
DNA: TGTGCCAGCAGTGACGCCCCCGGGCGGTGGAGTTACAATGAGCAGTTCTTC
CDR3: CASSDAPGRWSYNEQFF

J: TRBJ1-4
size: NA
D: NA
V: TRBV15
DNA: TGTGCCACCAGCAGAGATCGGCTATGGAATGAAAAACTGTTTTTT
CDR3: CATSRDRLWNEKLFF

J: TRBJ2-3
size: few
D: TRBD2
V: TRBV9
DNA: TGTGCCAGCAGCGTGGGACTAGCGGTCGGGGTGCGAGCAGATACGCAGTATTTT
CDR3: CASSVGLAVGVRADTQYF

J: TRBJ1-3
size: many
D: NA
V: TRBV12-3/TRBV12-4
DNA: TGTGCCAGCAGTTGGTCGGACCCGGTGAGCTCTGGAAACACCATATATTTT
CDR3: CASSWSDPVSSGNTIYF